The sequence of this T cell receptor (beta chain) was determined in a study of cytomegalovirus exposure and HLA in healthy donors. The CDR3 length is 15 residues. The V and J ends lost 6 bases and 5 bases respectively, with 19 bases between them. Germline CDR1 reads MNHEY; CDR2 reads SVGAGI. The assay was immunoSEQ multiplex PCR, and TCRdb's table has in-frame clones only and misses some. The profile covers some 170,000 clones, with roughly nine tenths appearing a single time and approximately 2.5% taken by the ten largest. This sequence originates from a man between 18 and 29 years old in good health and CMV-seropositive. The V and J genes are TRBV6-5 and TRBJ1-2; possibly TRBD1 for D (5 bases). Sequencing was performed on PBMCs. The CDR3 here is CASSPYPGTGYGYTF. CDR3 coding DNA: TGTGCCAGCAGCCCCTACCCCGGGACTGGATATGGCTACACCTTC.